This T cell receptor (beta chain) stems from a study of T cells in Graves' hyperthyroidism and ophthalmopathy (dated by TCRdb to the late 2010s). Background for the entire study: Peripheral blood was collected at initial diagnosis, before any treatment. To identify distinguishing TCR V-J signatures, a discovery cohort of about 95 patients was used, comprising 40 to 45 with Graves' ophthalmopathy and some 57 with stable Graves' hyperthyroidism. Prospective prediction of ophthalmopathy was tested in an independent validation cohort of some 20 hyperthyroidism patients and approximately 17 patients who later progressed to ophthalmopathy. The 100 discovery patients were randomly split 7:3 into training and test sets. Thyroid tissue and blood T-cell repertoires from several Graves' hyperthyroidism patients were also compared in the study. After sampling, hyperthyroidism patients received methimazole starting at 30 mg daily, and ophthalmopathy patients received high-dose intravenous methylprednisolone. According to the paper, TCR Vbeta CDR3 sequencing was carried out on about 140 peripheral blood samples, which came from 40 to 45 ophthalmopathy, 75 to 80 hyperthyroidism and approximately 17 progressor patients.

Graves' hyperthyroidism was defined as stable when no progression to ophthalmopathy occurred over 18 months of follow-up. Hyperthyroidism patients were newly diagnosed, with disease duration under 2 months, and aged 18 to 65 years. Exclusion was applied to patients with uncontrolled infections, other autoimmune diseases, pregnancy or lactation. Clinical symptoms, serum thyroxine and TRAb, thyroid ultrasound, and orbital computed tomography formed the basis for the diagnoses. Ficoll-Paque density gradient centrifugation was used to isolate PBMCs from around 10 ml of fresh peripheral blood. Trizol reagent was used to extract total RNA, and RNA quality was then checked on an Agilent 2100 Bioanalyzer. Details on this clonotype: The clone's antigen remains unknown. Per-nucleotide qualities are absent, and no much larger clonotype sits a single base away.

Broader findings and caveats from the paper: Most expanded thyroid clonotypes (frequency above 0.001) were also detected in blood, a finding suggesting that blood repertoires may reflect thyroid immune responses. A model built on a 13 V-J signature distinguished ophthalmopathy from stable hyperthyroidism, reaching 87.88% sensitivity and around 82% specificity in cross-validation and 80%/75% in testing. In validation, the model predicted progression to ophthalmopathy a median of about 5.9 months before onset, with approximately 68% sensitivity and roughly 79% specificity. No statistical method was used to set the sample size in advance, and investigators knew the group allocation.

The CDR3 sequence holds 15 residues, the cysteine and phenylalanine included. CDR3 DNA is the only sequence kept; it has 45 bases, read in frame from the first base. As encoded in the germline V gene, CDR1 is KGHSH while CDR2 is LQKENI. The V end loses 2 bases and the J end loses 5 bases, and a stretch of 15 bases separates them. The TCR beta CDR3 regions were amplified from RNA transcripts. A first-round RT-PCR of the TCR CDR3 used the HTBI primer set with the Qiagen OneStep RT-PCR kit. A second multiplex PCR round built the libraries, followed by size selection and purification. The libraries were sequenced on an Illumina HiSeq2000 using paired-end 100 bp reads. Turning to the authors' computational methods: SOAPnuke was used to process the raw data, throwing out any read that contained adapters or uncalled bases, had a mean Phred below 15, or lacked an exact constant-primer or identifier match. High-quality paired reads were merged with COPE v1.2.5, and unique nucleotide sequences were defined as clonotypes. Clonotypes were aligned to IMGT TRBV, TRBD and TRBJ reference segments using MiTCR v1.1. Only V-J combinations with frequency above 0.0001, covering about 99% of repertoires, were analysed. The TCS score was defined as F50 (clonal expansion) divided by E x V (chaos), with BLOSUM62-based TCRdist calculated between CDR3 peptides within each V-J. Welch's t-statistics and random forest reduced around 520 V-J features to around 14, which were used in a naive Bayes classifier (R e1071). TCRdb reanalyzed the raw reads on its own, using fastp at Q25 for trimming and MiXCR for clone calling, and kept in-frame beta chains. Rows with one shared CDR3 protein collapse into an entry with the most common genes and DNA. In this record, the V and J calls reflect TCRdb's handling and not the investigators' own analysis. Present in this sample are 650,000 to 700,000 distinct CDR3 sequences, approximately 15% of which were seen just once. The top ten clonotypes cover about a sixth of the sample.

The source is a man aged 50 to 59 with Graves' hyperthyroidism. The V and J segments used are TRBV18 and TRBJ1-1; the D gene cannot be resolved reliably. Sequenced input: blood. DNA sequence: TGTGCCAGCTCACCAATGGACCGGGCCTGGACTGAAGCTTTCTTT. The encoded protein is CASSPMDRAWTEAFF.